Below are 5 T cell receptor beta chains sequenced from a single sample in a study of T cell repertoires in cytomegalovirus infection. TCRdb reprocessed the reads with MiXCR, giving one entry per CDR3 protein. In the table there are about 830,000 distinct CDR3 sequences, 32% of which are singletons. The antigens of these receptors remain unknown. The material was cultured CD8+ T cells from PBMCs, obtained from culture after CMV antigen stimulation. The receptors stem from a human donor in good health (CMV status not recorded). Some clones in this sample may be carry-over from other donors' samples.

CDR3 DNA sequence: TGTGCCAGCAGCTTCGGTTGGGGGGGTGCCGGGGAGCTGTTTTTT. This gives the protein CASSFGWGGAGELFF. This chain links TRBV7-8 with TRBJ2-2; the match to TRBD2 covers 7 bases. J was trimmed by 6 bases and V by 3 bases; bases with no gene match: 7. The germline gives CDR1 SGHVS, CDR2 FQNEAQ. The CDR3 totals 15 residues.

This clonotype was detected a few times. The chain carries TRBV29-1 and TRBJ1-1; unclear D gene. Trimming cost V 5 bases and J 6 bases, with 10 bases left between them. Germline V CDR1 and CDR2: SQVTM, ANQGSEA. This CDR3 has 11 amino acids. CDR3 bases: TGCAGCGTTCAGGCCGCCCCTGAAGCTTTCTTT. Protein: CSVQAAPEAFF.

The chain employs TRBV20-1 and TRBJ1-5; the D gene is possibly TRBD1 (5 bases). Looked up from germline, CDR1 is DFQATT and CDR2 is SNEGSKA (reference sequence). V lost 0 bases and J 1 base, leaving 16 bases between the germline ends. The CDR3 extends over 17 amino acids. CDR3 bases: TGCAGTGCTAGAGATAAGGTCCAGGGTCCGAGCAATCAGCCCCAGCATTTT. It translates to CSARDKVQGPSNQPQHF.

The CDR3 DNA is TGTGCCATCAGAATCACAGGGAGAGAGCCCGGTGTAGGTCAGTACGAGCAGTACTTC. It is translated as CAIRITGREPGVGQYEQYF. V gene TRBV10-3 combines with J gene TRBJ2-7; the D gene is possibly TRBD1 (6 bases). Germline V lookup: CDR1 ENHRY, CDR2 SYGVKD. The CDR3 runs to 19 residues. V was pared by 6 bases and J by 4 bases, with 31 bases between.

This clonotype was observed a handful of times. The CDR3 here is CASSLAPSGSGTGELFF. The DNA of the CDR3 is TGTGCCAGCAGCTTAGCGCCTAGCGGGTCTGGCACCGGGGAGCTGTTTTTT. V usage is TRBV7-6 and J usage is TRBJ2-2; TRBD2 aligns across 8 bases. Germline V CDR1 and CDR2: SGHVS, FNYEAQ. V dropped 0 bases and J dropped 4; count of bases not matched to a gene: 7. The CDR3 extends over 17 amino acids.